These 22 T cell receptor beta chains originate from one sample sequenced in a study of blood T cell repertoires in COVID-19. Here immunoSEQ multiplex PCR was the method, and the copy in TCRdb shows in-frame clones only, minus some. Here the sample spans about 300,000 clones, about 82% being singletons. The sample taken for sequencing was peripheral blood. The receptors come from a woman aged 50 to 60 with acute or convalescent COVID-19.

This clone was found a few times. In DNA form, the CDR3 reads TGCGCCAGCAGCTTGGGATCTAGCGGGGGGTACGAGCAGTACTTC. Its protein is CASSLGSSGGYEQYF. The rearrangement links TRBV5-1 to TRBJ2-7; TRBD2 aligns across 11 bases. The CDR3 extends over 15 amino acids. Germline V lookup: CDR1 SGHRS, CDR2 YFSETQ. J lost 4 bases, V lost 0 bases, and 3 bases had no gene match.

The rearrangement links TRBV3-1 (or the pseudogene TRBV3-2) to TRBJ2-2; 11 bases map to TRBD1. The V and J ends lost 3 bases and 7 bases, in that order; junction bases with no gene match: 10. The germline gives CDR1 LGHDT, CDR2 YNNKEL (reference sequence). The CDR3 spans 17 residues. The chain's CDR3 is CASSQLKGDRGSGELFF. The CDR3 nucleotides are TGTGCCAGCAGCCAGCTCAAGGGGGACAGGGGGAGCGGGGAGCTGTTTTTT.

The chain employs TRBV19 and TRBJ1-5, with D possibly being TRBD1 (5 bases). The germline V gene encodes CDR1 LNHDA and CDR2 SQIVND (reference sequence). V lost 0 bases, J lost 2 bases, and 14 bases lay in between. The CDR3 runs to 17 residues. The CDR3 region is CASSIDYWGYRNQPQHF. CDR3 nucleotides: TGTGCCAGTAGTATAGATTACTGGGGCTATCGCAATCAGCCCCAGCATTTT.

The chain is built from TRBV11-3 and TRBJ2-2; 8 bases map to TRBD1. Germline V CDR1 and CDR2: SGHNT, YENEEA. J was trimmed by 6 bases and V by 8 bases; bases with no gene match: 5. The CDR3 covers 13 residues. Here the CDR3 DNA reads TGTGCCAGCCGAACAGGGGGTCCCGGGGAGCTGTTTTTT. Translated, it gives CASRTGGPGELFF.

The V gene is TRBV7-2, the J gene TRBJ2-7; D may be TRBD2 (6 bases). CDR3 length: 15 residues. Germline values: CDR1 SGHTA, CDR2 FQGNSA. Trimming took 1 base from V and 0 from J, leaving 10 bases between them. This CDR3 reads CASSLEAGLSYEQYF. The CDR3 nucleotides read TGTGCCAGCAGCTTAGAAGCGGGCCTCTCCTACGAGCAGTACTTC.

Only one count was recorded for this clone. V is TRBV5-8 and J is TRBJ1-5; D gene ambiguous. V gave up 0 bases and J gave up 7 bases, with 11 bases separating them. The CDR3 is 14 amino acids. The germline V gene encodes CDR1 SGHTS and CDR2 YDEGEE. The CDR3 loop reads CASSLDRGPQPQHF. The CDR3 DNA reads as TGTGCCAGCAGCTTGGATCGCGGGCCGCAGCCCCAGCATTTT.

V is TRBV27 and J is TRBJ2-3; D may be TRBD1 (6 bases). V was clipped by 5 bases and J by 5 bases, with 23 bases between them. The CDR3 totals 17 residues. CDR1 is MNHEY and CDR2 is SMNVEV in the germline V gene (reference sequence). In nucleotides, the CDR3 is TGTGCCAGCAGTCTACGCCCCCGGACAGATAGGGTAGATACGCAGTATTTT. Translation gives CASSLRPRTDRVDTQYF.

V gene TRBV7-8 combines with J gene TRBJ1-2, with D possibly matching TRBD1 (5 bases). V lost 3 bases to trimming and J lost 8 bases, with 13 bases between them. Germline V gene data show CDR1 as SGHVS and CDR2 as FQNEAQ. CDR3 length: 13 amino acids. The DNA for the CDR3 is TGTGCCAGCAGCTTGATAGGGGAAATGGGCTACACCTTC. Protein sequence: CASSLIGEMGYTF.

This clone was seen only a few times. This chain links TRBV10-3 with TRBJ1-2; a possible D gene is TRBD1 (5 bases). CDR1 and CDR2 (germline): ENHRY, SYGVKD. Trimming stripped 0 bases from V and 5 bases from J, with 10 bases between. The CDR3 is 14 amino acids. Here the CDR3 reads CAISESGQIYGYTF. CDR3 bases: TGTGCCATCAGTGAGTCGGGGCAGATTTATGGCTACACCTTC.

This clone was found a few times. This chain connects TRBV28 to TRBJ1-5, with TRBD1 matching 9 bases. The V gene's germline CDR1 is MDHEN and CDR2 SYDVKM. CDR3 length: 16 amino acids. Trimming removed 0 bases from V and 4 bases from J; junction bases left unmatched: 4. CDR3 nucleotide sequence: TGTGCCAGCAGTTTATGGACCGGGACAGGGAATCAGCCCCAGCATTTT. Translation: CASSLWTGTGNQPQHF.

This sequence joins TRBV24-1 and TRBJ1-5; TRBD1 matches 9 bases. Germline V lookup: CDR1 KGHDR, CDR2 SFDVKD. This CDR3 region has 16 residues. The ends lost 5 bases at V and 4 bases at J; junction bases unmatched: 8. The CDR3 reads CATSVSGQGGNQPQHF. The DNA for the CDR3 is TGTGCCACCAGTGTATCGGGACAGGGAGGAAATCAGCCCCAGCATTTT.

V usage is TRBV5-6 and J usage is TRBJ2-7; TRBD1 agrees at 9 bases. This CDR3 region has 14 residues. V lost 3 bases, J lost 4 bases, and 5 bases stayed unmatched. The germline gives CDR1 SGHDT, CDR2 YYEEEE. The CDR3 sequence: CASSSGTGLYEQYF. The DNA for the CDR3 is TGTGCCAGCAGCTCCGGGACAGGGCTTTACGAGCAGTACTTC.

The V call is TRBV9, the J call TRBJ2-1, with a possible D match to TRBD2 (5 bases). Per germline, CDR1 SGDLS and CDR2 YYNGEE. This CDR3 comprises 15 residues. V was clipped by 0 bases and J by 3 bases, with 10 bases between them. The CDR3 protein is CASSVEASHYNEQFF. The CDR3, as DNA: TGTGCCAGCAGCGTAGAGGCTAGCCACTACAATGAGCAGTTCTTC.

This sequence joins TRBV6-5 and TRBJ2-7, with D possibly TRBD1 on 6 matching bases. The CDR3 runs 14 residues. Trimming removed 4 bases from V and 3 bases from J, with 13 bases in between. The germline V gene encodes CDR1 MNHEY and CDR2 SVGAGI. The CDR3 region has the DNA TGTGCCAGCAGTTCCACGGACAGCGGCTACGAGCAGTACTTC. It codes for CASSSTDSGYEQYF.

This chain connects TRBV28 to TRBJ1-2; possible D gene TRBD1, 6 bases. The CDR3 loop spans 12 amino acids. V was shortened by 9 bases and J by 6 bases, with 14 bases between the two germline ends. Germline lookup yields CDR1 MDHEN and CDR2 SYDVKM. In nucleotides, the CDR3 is TGTGCCAGTACCGCGGGGGCGAATGGCTACACCTTC. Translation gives CASTAGANGYTF.

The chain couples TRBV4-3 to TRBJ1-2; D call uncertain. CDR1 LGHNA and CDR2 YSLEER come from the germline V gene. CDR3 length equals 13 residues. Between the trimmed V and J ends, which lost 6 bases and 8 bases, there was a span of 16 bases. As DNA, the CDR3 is TGCGCCAGCAGTCCGACTGAGGGCTGGGGCTACACCTTC. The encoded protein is CASSPTEGWGYTF.

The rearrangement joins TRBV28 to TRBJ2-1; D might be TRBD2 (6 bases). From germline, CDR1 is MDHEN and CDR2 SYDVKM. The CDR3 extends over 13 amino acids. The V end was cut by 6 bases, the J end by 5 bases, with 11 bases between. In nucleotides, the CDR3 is TGTGCCAGCAGACGGGGACTCGACAATGAGCAGTTCTTC. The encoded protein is CASRRGLDNEQFF.

In nucleotides, the CDR3 is TGTGCCAGCAGTTTATTGGGCTTGTGGGGTAGCGGCTCCTATAATTCACCCCTCCACTTT. This codes for CASSLLGLWGSGSYNSPLHF. This sequence joins TRBV27 and TRBJ1-6, with D unclear. This CDR3 is built from 20 residues. Germline V CDR1 and CDR2: MNHEY, SMNVEV (reference sequence). The V end was cut by 1 base, the J end by 0 bases, with 19 bases between.

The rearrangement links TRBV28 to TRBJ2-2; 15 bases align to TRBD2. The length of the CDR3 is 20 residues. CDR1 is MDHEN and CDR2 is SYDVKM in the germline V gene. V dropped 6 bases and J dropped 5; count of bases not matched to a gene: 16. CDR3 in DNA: TGTGCCAGCAGGCGCCGATGGACTAGCGGGAGGGCTTTACGGACCGGGGAGCTGTTTTTT. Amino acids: CASRRRWTSGRALRTGELFF.

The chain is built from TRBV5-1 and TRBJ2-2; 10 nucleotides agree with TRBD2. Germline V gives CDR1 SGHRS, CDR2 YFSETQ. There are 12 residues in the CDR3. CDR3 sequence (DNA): TGCGCTAGCGGGAGGTACACCGGGGAGCTGTTTTTT. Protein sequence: CASGRYTGELFF.

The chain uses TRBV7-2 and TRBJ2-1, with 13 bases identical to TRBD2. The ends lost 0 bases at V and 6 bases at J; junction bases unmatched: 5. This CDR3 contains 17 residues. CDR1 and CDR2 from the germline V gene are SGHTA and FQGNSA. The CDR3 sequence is CASSLALTSGRGNEQFF. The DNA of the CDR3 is TGTGCCAGCAGCTTAGCGCTAACTAGCGGGAGGGGCAATGAGCAGTTCTTC.

CDR3 sequence: CASSLGSGQGNSPLHF. CDR3 DNA sequence: TGTGCCAGCAGTCTCGGGTCGGGACAGGGAAATTCACCCCTCCACTTT. The rearrangement uses TRBV27 and TRBJ1-6; 9 bases line up with TRBD1. The CDR3 sequence is 16 residues long. Germline lookup yields CDR1 MNHEY and CDR2 SMNVEV (reference sequence). Germline trimming cut 5 bases from V and 7 bases from J; bases unmatched to any gene: 9.